This TCR beta chain was profiled in a study of T cell responses to AZD1222 COVID-19 vaccine. Study-wide points: Mostly white British, mostly female donors; authors suggested clonal diversity may be underestimated. Spike was spanned by vaccine-associated CD4 TCRs, with dominance at 160-218 and 743-854. Recipients of two AZD1222 doses showed rising Spike-specific TCR breadth and depth.

This CDR3 is built from 13 residues. Germline V gene data show CDR1 as DFQATT and CDR2 as SNEGSKA (reference sequence). V lost 3 bases, J lost 0 bases, and 8 bases lay in between. This clone was recorded once. Antigen: not known. TCRdb's copy holds only in-frame clones and misses some; the assay was immunoSEQ multiplex PCR. The sample has roughly 66,000 clones, 88% seen once. The rearrangement uses TRBV20-1 and TRBJ1-2; D is uncertain. The receptor comes from an adult who received the MenACWY meningococcal vaccine as a control. The sequenced sample was peripheral blood, obtained 28 days after the second dose of the MenACWY control vaccine. DNA for the CDR3: TGCAGTGCTAGTGCGTTATCTAACTATGGCTACACCTTC. Translation: CSASALSNYGYTF.